This TCR beta chain was identified in a study of CD8+ T cells in alopecia areata (dated by TCRdb to 2016 to 2019). Regarding the complete study: The treated patients took part in an open-label pilot trial in which moderate-to-severe alopecia areata was treated with oral tofacitinib at 5 to 10 mg twice daily. Tofacitinib was given for 6 to 18 months, followed by 6 months of follow-up off drug to assess delayed response and recurrence. In both human patients and the C3H/HeJ mouse model, the study applied high-throughput TCRbeta sequencing to look at T cell clonal expansion in alopecia areata. Human TCRbeta sequencing covered scalp tissue and sorted CD4+ and CD8+ peripheral blood T cells from patchy and totalis/universalis alopecia areata patients and healthy controls. Biopsies were taken from tofacitinib-treated patients at baseline and at 4 and 24 weeks of treatment, and a later scalp biopsy was taken in several of the tofacitinib-treated patients. Scalp clonality was compared across normal scalp (n=4), patchy alopecia areata scalp (n=8), and alopecia totalis/universalis scalp (n=8). RNA came from the PAXgene miRNA kit for fixed scalp, the miRNeasy kit for PBMCs, and the RNeasy kit for mouse skin. TCRbeta CDR3 regions were amplified by immunoSEQ multiplex PCR with 35 Vbeta forward and 13 Jbeta reverse primers.

Overall study outcomes, separate from this receptor: Scalp TCR repertoire analysis is complicated because resident alphabeta T cells in normal human skin are also sequenced, whereas mouse skin is dominated by gammadelta T cells. TCR sequences shared between patients were less clear than in mice, possibly partly because of HLA diversity in the patient population. Compared with normal scalp, lesional scalp had higher clonality and more expanded CD8+ clones, particularly in alopecia totalis/universalis, a pattern that suggests antigenic drive.

Peripheral blood and lesional scalp punch biopsies were obtained from patients with alopecia areata. PBMCs were isolated by density centrifugation and stained for CD3, CD4 and CD8, after which CD4+ and CD8+ T cells were sorted on a FACSAria. As concerns this clone: Its target antigen remains unknown. The sample holds no much larger clone one base away, and base qualities are not on file.

Spanning cysteine to phenylalanine, the CDR3 consists of 17 amino acids. Just CDR3 DNA is preserved here, 51 bases in frame from base 1. Per the germline V gene, SGHVS is the CDR1 and FNYEAQ is the CDR2. From V the trimming removes 4 bases and from J it removes 0 bases, while the gene matches leave 11 bases of the junction unaccounted for. Library prep was done by the immunoSEQ multiplex PCR assay. RNA was extracted from all samples and reverse transcribed into cDNA, which served as template for TCR sequencing. First-strand cDNA was synthesized with SuperScript III using a 2:1 mix of oligo-dT and random hexamers. A synthetic immune receptor repertoire was used to gauge amplification bias, and whatever bias remained was removed computationally. Per the original workflow: Raw reads were preprocessed to remove errors, and CDR3 was defined according to IMGT conventions as the region from the conserved cysteine to phenylalanine. Clonality was computed by normalizing Shannon entropy by log2 of the number of productive unique TCRs and subtracting the result from 1. Whether scalp clones were CD4 or CD8 was inferred by matching scalp TCRbeta sequences against CD4 and CD8 repertoires sorted from blood. As stored in TCRdb, this immuneACCESS dataset retains in-frame rearrangements with V and J assigned. A fraction of the clones does not appear; measured against another copy, unresolved V genes explain less than half of the discrepancy, and the remainder lacks a known reason. Clonal size and the V and J genes are those of that table, whereas D and trimming came from the DNA. Here the sample has more than 95,000 clones; roughly two fifths occur a single time. 1% to 1.5% of the sample is in the top ten clones.

Material: CD4+ T cells sorted from blood. The rearrangement combines TRBV7-6 with TRBJ2-7, with TRBD2 matching 8 junction bases. This receptor was obtained from a human donor with alopecia areata. The nucleotide sequence is given as TGTGCCAGCAGCTCGTCGGTCCCCAGCGGGAGCTCCTACGAGCAGTACTTC. This encodes CASSSSVPSGSSYEQYF.